This TCR beta chain came from a study of regulatory T cells in long-lasting Graves disease. This clonotype appeared many times. Its target is unknown. CDR3 length: 16 amino acids. Germline V gene lookup returns CDR1 LGHDT and CDR2 YNNKEL (reference sequence). V lost 3 bases and J 1 base, leaving 16 bases between the germline ends. Library construction for TCR beta used iRepertoire HTBI primers and Arm-PCR of CDR3 regions. As processed by the authors: Samples jointly harbored fewer than 65 TRBV and 14 TRBJ segments. TCRdb fed the multiplex PCR reads into MiXCR, producing one record per CDR3 protein. For this entry, the V and J calls and clone size follow TCRdb and not the study's own pipeline. Of some 230,000 distinct CDR3 sequences detected, approximately 16% appear once; the ten largest clones hold around 21%. Time point denoted: newly diagnosed GD, antithyroid drugs for less than 3 months. Generation of the TCR library employed RNA extracted from PBMCs. Into tubes containing EDTA, 8 to 9 milliliters of peripheral blood were drawn.

Overall study results and limits: Persistent disease samples used TRBV28, TRBJ1-2 and TRBJ2-5 preferentially.

The sample consisted of peripheral blood mononuclear cells (PBMCs), taken at new diagnosis, from a patient treated with antithyroid drugs. This sequence originates from a female donor with Graves disease. The V gene is TRBV3-1, the J gene TRBJ2-7; TRBD2 is a possible D gene (6 bases). The CDR3 region is CASSHPPGTDSYEQYF. The CDR3 coding sequence is TGTGCCAGCAGCCATCCACCCGGGACTGATTCCTACGAGCAGTACTTC.